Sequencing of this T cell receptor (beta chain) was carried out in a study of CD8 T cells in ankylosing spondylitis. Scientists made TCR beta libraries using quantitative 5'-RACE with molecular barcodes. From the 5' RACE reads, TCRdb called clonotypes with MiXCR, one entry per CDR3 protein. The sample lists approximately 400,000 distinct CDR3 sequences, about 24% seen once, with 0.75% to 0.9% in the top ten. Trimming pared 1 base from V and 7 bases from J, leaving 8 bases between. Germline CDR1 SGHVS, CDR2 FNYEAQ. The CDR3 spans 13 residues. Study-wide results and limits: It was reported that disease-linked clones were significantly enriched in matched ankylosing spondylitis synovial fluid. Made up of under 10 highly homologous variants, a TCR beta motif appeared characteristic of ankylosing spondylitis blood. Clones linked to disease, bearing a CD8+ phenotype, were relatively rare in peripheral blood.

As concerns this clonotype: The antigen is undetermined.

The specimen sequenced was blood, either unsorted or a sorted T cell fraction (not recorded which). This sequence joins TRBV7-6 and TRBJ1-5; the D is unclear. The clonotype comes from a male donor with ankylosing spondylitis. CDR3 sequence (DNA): TGTGCCAGCAGCTTAGGGAGGATCCAGCCCCAGCATTTT. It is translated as CASSLGRIQPQHF.